This T cell receptor beta chain was observed in a study of T cell changes during pregnancy in multiple sclerosis. Only in-frame clones appear in the TCRdb table, and some are missing; sequencing was by immunoSEQ multiplex PCR. The sample carries roughly 80,000 clones, about 90% recorded once. The sample here was peripheral blood, taken before pregnancy. The origin of this receptor is a female donor with multiple sclerosis, enrolled in a pregnancy study.

The CDR3 loop is CASRRLAGGPYNEQFF. The CDR3 DNA reads TGTGCCAGCAGAAGACTAGCGGGAGGGCCCTACAATGAGCAGTTCTTC. The gene calls are TRBV7-9 and TRBJ2-1; 14 nucleotides line up with TRBD2. The length of the CDR3 is 16 residues. The junction had 3 bases not matched to a gene; V was cut back by 6 bases and J by 2 bases. Germline V gene sequence: CDR1 SEHNR, CDR2 FQNEAQ (reference sequence).